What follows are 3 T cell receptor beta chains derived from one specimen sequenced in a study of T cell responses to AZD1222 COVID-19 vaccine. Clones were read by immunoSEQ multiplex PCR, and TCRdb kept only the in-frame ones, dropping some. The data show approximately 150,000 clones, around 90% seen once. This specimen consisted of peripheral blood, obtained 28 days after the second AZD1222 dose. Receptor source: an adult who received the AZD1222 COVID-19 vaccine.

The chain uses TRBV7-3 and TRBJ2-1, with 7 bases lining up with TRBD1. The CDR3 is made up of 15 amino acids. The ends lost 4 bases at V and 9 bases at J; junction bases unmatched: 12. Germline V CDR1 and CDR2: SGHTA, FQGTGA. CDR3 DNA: TGTGCCAGCAGCTCCCAAAATGACAGGGCAGGTGAGCAGTTCTTC. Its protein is CASSSQNDRAGEQFF.

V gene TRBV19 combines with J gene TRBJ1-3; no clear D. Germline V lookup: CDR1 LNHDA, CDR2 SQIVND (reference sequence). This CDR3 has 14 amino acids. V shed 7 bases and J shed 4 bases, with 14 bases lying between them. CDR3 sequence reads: CASKGHAVGNTIYF. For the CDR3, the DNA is TGTGCCAGTAAAGGTCACGCTGTAGGAAACACCATATATTTT.

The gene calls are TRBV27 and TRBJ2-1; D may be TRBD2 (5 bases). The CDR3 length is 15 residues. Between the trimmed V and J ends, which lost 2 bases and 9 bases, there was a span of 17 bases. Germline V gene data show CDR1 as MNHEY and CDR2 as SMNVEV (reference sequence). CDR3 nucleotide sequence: TGTGCCAGCAGTTTAAAGCCCCACCGGGGAAGTGAGCAGTTCTTC. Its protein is CASSLKPHRGSEQFF.